What follows are 32 T cell receptor beta chains derived from one specimen sequenced in a study of blood T cell repertoires in COVID-19. Only in-frame clones appear in the TCRdb table, and some are missing; sequencing was by immunoSEQ multiplex PCR. Of fewer than 200,000 clones listed, roughly nine tenths are singletons. Sample: peripheral blood. These receptors were collected from a man aged 18 to 29 who had recovered from COVID-19.

This chain connects TRBV12-5 to TRBJ2-5; 7 nucleotides match TRBD2. Germline values: CDR1 LGHNT, CDR2 FRNRAP. This CDR3 region has 18 residues. The V gene end was trimmed by 3 bases and the J gene end by 5 bases; junction bases not matched to a gene: 18. The CDR3 sequence: CASGFLLGTGTTSETQYF. DNA of the CDR3: TGTGCTAGTGGTTTTTTGTTGGGAACCGGGACTACCTCCGAGACCCAGTACTTC.

This CDR3 reads CASSYFAGQGYTF. In DNA, the CDR3 is TGTGCCAGCAGTTACTTTGCAGGGCAGGGCTACACCTTC. V is TRBV6-5 and J is TRBJ1-2, with a possible D match to TRBD1 (5 bases). This CDR3 comprises 13 residues. CDR1 is MNHEY and CDR2 is SVGAGI in the germline V gene. V was cut by 1 base and J by 8 bases, with 11 bases left in between.

This clone was seen a single time. This rearrangement joins TRBV6-5 to TRBJ2-2; tentative D call: TRBD2 (6 bases). From germline, CDR1 is MNHEY and CDR2 SVGAGI. The CDR3 runs 15 residues. The V and J ends lost 6 bases and 8 bases respectively, with 19 bases between them. Here the CDR3 reads CASRRSGPSVGELFF. The CDR3 DNA is TGTGCCAGCAGACGTAGCGGACCTTCCGTGGGGGAGCTGTTTTTT.

This sequence joins TRBV29-1 and TRBJ2-1, with D possibly being TRBD2 (5 bases). This CDR3 spans 12 amino acids. V lost 4 bases to trimming and J lost 9 bases, with 13 bases between them. Germline CDR1 is SQVTM and CDR2 is ANQGSEA. CDR3 nucleotides: TGCAGCGTTGCCGGGGAACGGGGTGAGCAGTTCTTC. Residues: CSVAGERGEQFF.

The V call is TRBV9, the J call TRBJ2-2; TRBD2 matches 15 bases. Germline V gives CDR1 SGDLS, CDR2 YYNGEE. CDR3 length equals 18 residues. Germline trimming cut 3 bases from V and 0 bases from J; bases unmatched to any gene: 3. In nucleotides, the CDR3 is TGTGCCAGCAGCGCCGGACTAGCGGGAGGGGCGAACACCGGGGAGCTGTTTTTT. Its translation is CASSAGLAGGANTGELFF.

CDR3 DNA sequence: TGTGCCAGCAGCCGTGACTACACAGATACGCAGTATTTT. It translates to CASSRDYTDTQYF. This chain links TRBV5-6 with TRBJ2-3, with D possibly being TRBD2 (5 bases). Germline V CDR1 and CDR2: SGHDT, YYEEEE. The CDR3 is 13 residues long. Between the trimmed V and J ends, which lost 4 bases and 2 bases, there was a span of 8 bases.

In the case of this clone: At one of its ends the junction is not consistent with the germline gene, which may arise from a read error. This chain uses TRBV7-7 with TRBJ2-5, with a weak D call TRBD1 (5 bases). Germline V gives CDR1 SSHAT, CDR2 FNYEAQ (reference sequence). There are 13 residues in the CDR3. The CDR3 DNA follows: TGTGCTAGCAGCCCTTCCGACAGAGAGACCCAGTACTTC. Its protein is CASSPSDRETQYF.

This clone appeared a single time. CDR3 nucleotides: TGCAGCGTTGGGTTGGGACTAGCGGGAGTTGAGACCGGGGAGCTGTTTTTT. Its protein product is CSVGLGLAGVETGELFF. The chain couples TRBV29-1 to TRBJ2-2, with 14 positions matching TRBD2. With V trimmed by 4 bases and J by 5 bases, 9 bases remained unmatched. The CDR3 loop spans 17 amino acids. Germline CDR1 reads SQVTM; CDR2 reads ANQGSEA.

The chain couples TRBV2 to TRBJ2-1, with 12 nucleotides matching TRBD2. Per the germline V gene, CDR1 is SNHLY and CDR2 is FYNNEI. V was pared by 6 bases and J by 2 bases, with 5 bases of the junction left unmatched. The CDR3 runs 16 residues. CDR3 protein: CASSSPSGRAYNEQFF. In nucleotides, the CDR3 is TGTGCCAGCAGCTCCCCTAGCGGGAGGGCCTACAATGAGCAGTTCTTC.

The CDR3 coding sequence is TGTGCCAGCAGTGACCACAGGGGCCGCAAAGAAAATCAGCCCCAGCATTTT. Translating it yields CASSDHRGRKENQPQHF. The gene calls are TRBV25-1 and TRBJ1-5; the match to TRBD1 covers 7 bases. Germline CDR1 reads MGHDK; CDR2 reads SYGVNS. V shed 3 bases and J 4 bases; nucleotides not matched to a gene: 12. CDR3 size: 17 residues.

The chain joins TRBV5-1 to TRBJ2-3; D might be TRBD1 (6 bases). Germline V gives CDR1 SGHRS, CDR2 YFSETQ. This CDR3 comprises 16 residues. V lost 3 bases to trimming and J lost 2 bases, with 16 bases between them. In DNA, the CDR3 is TGCGCCAGCAGCTCGAAAGGGGGACCAAACACAGATACGCAGTATTTT. Amino acid sequence: CASSSKGGPNTDTQYF. The full variable domain, its missing parts supplied by reference TRBV5-1 and TRBJ2-3, is KAGVTQTPRYLIKTRGQQVTLSCSPISGHRSVSWYQQTPGQGLQFLFEYFSETQRNKGNFPGRFSGRQFSNSRSEMNVSTLELGDSALYLCASSSKGGPNTDTQYFGPGTRLTVL.

The chain carries TRBV5-4 and TRBJ2-4, with D possibly TRBD1 on 5 matching bases. From germline, CDR1 is SGHNT and CDR2 YYREEE (reference sequence). CDR3 length: 13 residues. Trimming stripped 5 bases from V and 1 base from J, with 7 bases between. For the CDR3, the DNA is TGTGCCAGCAGAGGGGATGCCAAAAACATTCAGTACTTC. Translated, it gives CASRGDAKNIQYF.

The rearrangement joins TRBV27 to TRBJ1-2, with D perhaps TRBD1 (6 bases). This CDR3 is 14 amino acids long. Germline CDR1 MNHEY, CDR2 SMNVEV (reference sequence). The ends were cut back, 6 bases at V and 2 bases at J, with 13 bases in the middle. The CDR3: CASSYRVENYGYTF. The CDR3 coding sequence is TGTGCCAGCAGCTACAGGGTCGAGAACTATGGCTACACCTTC.

This chain connects TRBV15 to TRBJ1-4, with 7 bases aligning to TRBD1. The trim removed 3 bases at V and 5 bases at J, leaving 3 bases unmatched. The CDR3 has 14 amino acids. Per the germline V gene, CDR1 is LNHNV and CDR2 is YYDKDF (reference sequence). CDR3 coding DNA: TGTGCCACCAGCAGCCGGGACAGCAATGAAAAACTGTTTTTT. Translated, it gives CATSSRDSNEKLFF.

J is TRBJ2-3 and V is TRBV5-1; possible D gene TRBD1, 5 bases. The CDR3 is 15 residues long. Trimming pared 0 bases from V and 0 bases from J, leaving 8 bases between. Germline-derived CDR1 and CDR2 are SGHRS and YFSETQ. The CDR3 sequence is CASSLVQGSTDTQYF. The CDR3 bases are TGCGCCAGCAGCTTGGTTCAGGGTAGCACAGATACGCAGTATTTT.

This chain joins TRBV2 and TRBJ2-7, with D uncertain. The length of the CDR3 is 12 residues. Germline values: CDR1 SNHLY, CDR2 FYNNEI. The germline V and J ends were trimmed by 5 bases and 5 bases, with 10 bases remaining between them. In DNA, the CDR3 is TGTGCCAGCAGTATTATAGAGAACGAGCAGTACTTC. This sequence encodes CASSIIENEQYF.

This clone was counted between two and nine times. The chain combines TRBV5-4 with TRBJ1-6, with D unclear. Trimming removed 2 bases from V and 6 bases from J, with 6 bases in between. The CDR3 is 13 residues long. Germline values: CDR1 SGHNT, CDR2 YYREEE (reference sequence). The CDR3 bases are TGTGCCAGCAGCTTTACTGGTAATTCACCCCTCCACTTT. It codes for CASSFTGNSPLHF.

This chain links TRBV28 with TRBJ1-4; D is possibly TRBD1 (5 bases). CDR3 size: 17 residues. V lost 4 bases to trimming and J lost 1 base, with 16 bases between them. Per germline, CDR1 MDHEN and CDR2 SYDVKM. CDR3 DNA: TGTGCCAGCAGTTCTTACTTGGGGCTAGGAACTAATGAAAAACTGTTTTTT. This codes for CASSSYLGLGTNEKLFF.

V and J are TRBV7-2 and TRBJ2-2; TRBD2 matches 13 bases. V gave up 7 bases and J gave up 6 bases; unmatched junction bases: 14. Germline V gene sequence: CDR1 SGHTA, CDR2 FQGNSA. This CDR3 has 18 amino acids. The CDR3 nucleotides are TGTGCCAGCACCCTAGCCGGACTAGCGGGAGTCTTCCCCGGGGAGCTGTTTTTT. Protein: CASTLAGLAGVFPGELFF.

The chain has TRBV6-5 and TRBJ2-7, with TRBD2 matching over 8 bases. Germline-derived CDR1 and CDR2 are MNHEY and SVGAGI. V shed 2 bases, J shed 6 bases, and the junction held 9 bases outside the gene matches. This CDR3 has 15 residues. CDR3 sequence (DNA): TGTGCCAGCAGTTACACAACCGGGACTAGAAGCGAGCAGTACTTC. Encoded protein: CASSYTTGTRSEQYF.

The rearrangement joins TRBV10-3 to TRBJ1-2, with 8 bases identical to TRBD1. The length of the CDR3 is 14 residues. The V gene end was trimmed by 4 bases and the J gene end by 4 bases; junction bases not matched to a gene: 5. The germline CDR1 and CDR2 sequences are ENHRY and SYGVKD. The DNA for the CDR3 is TGTGCCATCAGTGTTGGACAGGGTGGCTATGGCTACACCTTC. Its translation: CAISVGQGGYGYTF.

The rearrangement uses TRBV5-4 and TRBJ1-2, with 8 positions matching TRBD1. J was trimmed by 12 bases and V by 0 bases; bases with no gene match: 7. Germline V gene data show CDR1 as SGHNT and CDR2 as YYREEE (reference sequence). The CDR3 consists of 13 residues. The CDR3 nucleotides are TGTGCCAGCAGCTTGGATCAGGGGGCGAGGGACACCTTC. This gives the protein CASSLDQGARDTF.

V is TRBV6-2 or TRBV6-3 and J is TRBJ1-4; 7 bases are a match to TRBD1. Germline CDR1 is MNHEY and CDR2 is SVGEGT. The CDR3 loop spans 15 amino acids. The V segment lost 4 bases and the J segment 4 bases; nucleotides outside the gene matches: 6. Here the CDR3 reads CASSWPGQYNEKLFF. The CDR3 region has the DNA TGTGCCAGCAGTTGGCCGGGACAGTATAATGAAAAACTGTTTTTT.

The chain joins TRBV12-3 or TRBV12-4 to TRBJ1-5; D gene unclear. Trimming cost V 6 bases and J 0 bases, with 6 bases left between them. This CDR3 has 13 residues. DNA for the CDR3: TGTGCCAGCAGATATAGTAGCAATCAGCCCCAGCATTTT. It is translated as CASRYSSNQPQHF.

The genes are TRBV7-2 and TRBJ1-1, with a tentative D call TRBD1 (5 bases). Trimming stripped 4 bases from V and 4 bases from J, with 10 bases between. CDR3 length equals 13 residues. The V gene's germline CDR1 is SGHTA and CDR2 FQGNSA. The CDR3 is CASSSWGVTEAFF. The CDR3 bases are TGTGCCAGCAGCTCCTGGGGGGTCACTGAAGCTTTCTTT.

The genes are TRBV7-8 and TRBJ2-7; D remains unclear. Trimming took 5 bases from V and 4 from J, leaving 9 bases between them. Germline V lookup: CDR1 SGHVS, CDR2 FQNEAQ. The CDR3 totals 12 residues. CDR3 DNA sequence: TGTGCCAGCAGCCAAAAGGAGTACGAGCAGTACTTC. Translating it yields CASSQKEYEQYF.

The rearrangement joins TRBV18 to TRBJ2-2, with 14 bases lining up with TRBD2. The CDR3 sequence is 15 residues long. Germline V gene data show CDR1 as KGHSH and CDR2 as LQKENI. Trimming cost V 3 bases and J 11 bases; bases outside gene matches: 5. CDR3 in amino acids: CASSPRTSGRTELFF. For the CDR3, the DNA is TGTGCCAGCTCACCCCGGACTAGCGGGAGGACTGAGCTGTTTTTT.

The chain carries TRBV5-1 and TRBJ2-5; TRBD2 agrees at 9 bases. Germline assignment: CDR1 SGHRS and CDR2 YFSETQ. This CDR3 contains 18 residues. J gave up 0 bases and V 4 bases, and 13 bases lay outside the gene matches. CDR3 coding DNA: TGCGCCAGCAGCCGTTTCCGGACTAGCGACCCGTACCAAGAGACCCAGTACTTC. This translates into CASSRFRTSDPYQETQYF.

The chain combines TRBV3-1 (or the pseudogene TRBV3-2) with TRBJ1-4; 8 nucleotides match TRBD1. This CDR3 comprises 14 residues. Trimming cost V 4 bases and J 10 bases; bases outside gene matches: 8. The V gene's germline CDR1 is LGHDT and CDR2 YNNKEL (reference sequence). The CDR3 coding sequence is TGTGCCAGCAGCCTCCGGTCAGGGGGCGGAAAACTGTTTTTT. It yields the protein CASSLRSGGGKLFF.

This CDR3 is CASSQMCSRPRAQYF. CDR3 sequence (DNA): TGCGCCAGCAGTCAAATGTGTTCCAGGCCCAGGGCCCAGTACTTC. V usage is TRBV23-1 and J usage is TRBJ2-5; D may be TRBD1 (5 bases). TRBV23-1 is designated an ORF whose function remains uncertain. Deletions cut 2 bases from V and 9 bases from J, with 19 bases between. This CDR3 comprises 15 residues.

The chain has TRBV6-5 and TRBJ2-1; 8 positions match TRBD2. The CDR3 runs 16 residues. V gave up 2 bases and J gave up 9 bases; unmatched junction bases: 12. CDR1 and CDR2 from the germline V gene are MNHEY and SVGAGI. The CDR3 DNA sequence: TGTGCCAGCAGTTACCTTTTAGCGGGAAGGAGGAGTGAGCAGTTCTTC. It is translated as CASSYLLAGRRSEQFF.

The chain carries TRBV27 and TRBJ2-7, with TRBD2 as a possible D gene (6 bases). This CDR3 is built from 13 residues. V was clipped by 8 bases and J by 5 bases, with 16 bases between them. Germline lookup yields CDR1 MNHEY and CDR2 SMNVEV (reference sequence). CDR3: CASQPLGGNEQYF. The CDR3, as DNA: TGTGCCAGCCAACCTTTGGGCGGGAACGAGCAGTACTTC.